Each of the 3 T cell receptor beta chains below was sequenced from the same sample in a study of cytomegalovirus exposure and HLA in healthy donors. The PCR was carried out with 60 Vbeta primers and 13 Jbeta primers. Produced via immunoSEQ multiplex PCR; TCRdb's table is partial and in-frame only. This sample carries some 170,000 clones, 75% to 85% of them seen once, and the ten largest clones take about 10%. Source material: PBMCs. These receptors were taken from a man aged 45-65 years in good health and CMV-seropositive.

J is TRBJ2-7 and V is TRBV7-5; the D call in the table, TRBD1, was not verified against the DNA. TRBV7-5 is termed a pseudogene. There are 12 residues in the CDR3. The CDR3 loop reads CARSQGAWEQYF. The CDR3 coding sequence is TGTGCCAGAAGTCAGGGGGCTTGGGAGCAGTACTTC.

The chain employs TRBV5-6 and TRBJ2-7; the match to TRBD1 covers 10 bases. V shed 2 bases and J 0 bases; nucleotides not matched to a gene: 5. The CDR3 spans 16 residues. Germline V lookup: CDR1 SGHDT, CDR2 YYEEEE. CDR3 sequence reads: CASSLPGQGSSYEQYF. The CDR3 nucleotides read TGTGCCAGCAGCTTACCGGGACAGGGGAGCTCCTACGAGCAGTACTTC.

The chain recombines TRBV30 with TRBJ1-5; the D gene is possibly TRBD1 (5 bases). V dropped 1 base and J dropped 4 bases, with 14 bases sitting between them. CDR1 and CDR2 (germline): GTSNPN, SVGIG (reference sequence). The CDR3 totals 15 residues. As DNA, the CDR3 is TGTGCCTGGAGTGCCCCCAGGGTAAAGAATCAGCCCCAGCATTTT. Protein sequence: CAWSAPRVKNQPQHF.